These 28 T cell receptor beta chains were sequenced from one sample in a study of shared clonotypes between healthy human individuals (TCRdb year 2020). CD8 naive samples consisted of CD45RO-negative cells that were positively selected for CCR7, yielding a CD45RA+CCR7+ population without TemRA cells. Library construction relied on the immunoSEQ multiplex PCR assay. Entries here come from immuneACCESS through TCRdb and include only in-frame sequences with V and J called. Some clones fail to appear in such tables; in the studies checked, an unresolved V gene covers under half of the shortfall, and the cause of the remainder is unknown. The sample profile shows about 2.1 million clones; roughly 91% of them were found once. The ten largest clones add up to 1.5% to 2% of the sample. What was sequenced was naive CD8+ T cells from PBMCs. This sample's cell subset or site label indicates: CD45RA+CCR7+. Receptor source: a man aged 18-30 years in good health. Some clones in this sample may be carry-over from other donors' samples.

The J gene is TRBJ1-1, the V gene TRBV11-1; TRBD1 matches 10 bases. CDR1 and CDR2 from the germline V gene are SGHAT and FQDESV (reference sequence). The CDR3 is made up of 14 amino acids. With V trimmed by 5 bases and J by 6 bases, 6 bases remained unmatched. CDR3 nucleotides: TGTGCCAGCAGCGGCCGACAGGGGGCCCCTGAAGCTTTCTTT. Residues: CASSGRQGAPEAFF.

This rearrangement joins TRBV9 to TRBJ2-7; 9 nucleotides align to TRBD2. The ends lost 4 bases at V and 4 bases at J; junction bases unmatched: 6. Germline values: CDR1 SGDLS, CDR2 YYNGEE. The CDR3 spans 14 residues. This CDR3 reads CASSKSSGKYEQYF. The CDR3 DNA sequence: TGTGCCAGCAGCAAGTCTAGCGGGAAGTACGAGCAGTACTTC.

V gene TRBV6-5 combines with J gene TRBJ1-1; D not certain. Per germline, CDR1 MNHEY and CDR2 SVGAGI. The CDR3 totals 14 residues. Trimming pared 1 base from V and 1 base from J, leaving 7 bases between. The CDR3 is CASSYFYGNTEAFF. CDR3 in DNA: TGTGCCAGCAGTTACTTCTACGGGAACACTGAAGCTTTCTTT.

This clone is a singleton in its sample. The V and J genes are TRBV5-1 and TRBJ1-1; 7 positions agree with TRBD1. The CDR3 is 14 residues long. Losses at the gene ends were 0 bases for V and 7 bases for J; bases not matched to a gene: 6. Germline V gene lookup returns CDR1 SGHRS and CDR2 YFSETQ. The CDR3 region is CASSLDRGIVEAFF. In nucleotides, the CDR3 is TGCGCCAGCAGCTTGGACAGGGGAATCGTTGAAGCTTTCTTT.

This sequence joins TRBV27 and TRBJ2-1, with a tentative D call TRBD2 (6 bases). The CDR3 length is 16 residues. Germline V lookup: CDR1 MNHEY, CDR2 SMNVEV (reference sequence). The V end was cut by 8 bases, the J end by 5 bases, with 22 bases between. In nucleotides, the CDR3 is TGTGCCAGCGGACAAGGGCGGGGCACTTCGGACAATGAGCAGTTCTTC. Protein product: CASGQGRGTSDNEQFF.

A word on this clone: The same CDR3 also results from other DNA sequences found in this sample. This sequence joins TRBV28 and TRBJ2-1; a possible D gene is TRBD2 (6 bases). CDR1 and CDR2 from the germline V gene are MDHEN and SYDVKM. V was shortened by 3 bases and J by 9 bases, with 6 bases between the two germline ends. The CDR3 runs to 11 residues. CDR3 sequence: CASSLGGEQFF. CDR3 coding DNA: TGTGCCAGCAGTTTGGGGGGTGAGCAGTTCTTC.

This rearrangement joins TRBV7-9 to TRBJ2-1, with 11 bases that match TRBD2. Germline values: CDR1 SEHNR, CDR2 FQNEAQ (reference sequence). The CDR3 runs to 17 residues. V lost 5 bases, J lost 10 bases, and 16 bases stayed unmatched. The CDR3, as DNA: TGTGCCAGCAGCACCGGACTAGCGGGCTTTTTGCTCACCGAGCAGTTCTTC. Translating gives CASSTGLAGFLLTEQFF.

V gene TRBV28 combines with J gene TRBJ1-5; D unresolved. This CDR3 comprises 16 residues. Germline lookup yields CDR1 MDHEN and CDR2 SYDVKM. Trimming took off 3 bases at V and 5 bases at J, with 17 bases between the two ends. The CDR3 here is CASSLWIREEDQPQHF. The CDR3 DNA reads TGTGCCAGCAGTTTGTGGATTAGGGAGGAGGATCAGCCCCAGCATTTT.

The gene calls are TRBV5-6 and TRBJ2-6; 10 nucleotides agree with TRBD1. The germline gives CDR1 SGHDT, CDR2 YYEEEE. This CDR3 region has 17 residues. V shed 3 bases and J 1 base; nucleotides not matched to a gene: 4. CDR3 loop: CASSYGTGVSGANVLTF. The CDR3 DNA follows: TGTGCCAGCAGCTATGGGACAGGGGTATCTGGGGCCAACGTCCTGACTTTC.

The gene calls are TRBV28 and TRBJ1-2, with a weak D call TRBD1 (5 bases). The length of the CDR3 is 13 residues. Trimming removed 3 bases from V and 10 bases from J, with 15 bases in between. Germline V gene data show CDR1 as MDHEN and CDR2 as SYDVKM. For the CDR3, the DNA is TGTGCCAGCAGTTTTGTCAGGGCGGGTATCTACACCTTC. Residues: CASSFVRAGIYTF.

This clone was seen more than once but under ten times. The genes are TRBV7-8 and TRBJ2-7; D is uncertain. This CDR3 comprises 11 residues. The germline V gene encodes CDR1 SGHVS and CDR2 FQNEAQ. The V and J ends lost 1 base and 6 bases respectively, with 4 bases between them. The CDR3 sequence: CASSLEAEQYF. As DNA, the CDR3 is TGTGCCAGCAGCTTAGAAGCCGAGCAGTACTTC.

V gene TRBV11-2 combines with J gene TRBJ2-2, with D uncertain. Trimming left V 5 bases short and J 3 bases short, with 16 bases between. The germline V gene has CDR1 SGHAT and CDR2 FQNNGV. The CDR3 sequence is 16 residues long. The CDR3 sequence is CASSLPLKEHTGELFF. In nucleotides, the CDR3 is TGTGCCAGCAGCCTTCCTTTAAAAGAGCACACCGGGGAGCTGTTTTTT.

On this clone: This specimen includes other DNA sequences encoding the same CDR3. The gene calls are TRBV27 and TRBJ2-1; no reliable D call. V was clipped by 2 bases and J by 7 bases, with 6 bases between them. Germline CDR1 and CDR2: MNHEY and SMNVEV (reference sequence). The CDR3 is 12 residues long. The CDR3 here is CASSLPGNEQFF. The CDR3 bases are TGTGCCAGCAGTTTACCCGGGAATGAGCAGTTCTTC.

The chain has TRBV5-4 and TRBJ2-1; possible D gene TRBD1, 6 bases. There are 14 residues in the CDR3. V was cut by 4 bases and J by 3 bases, with 11 bases left in between. CDR1 is SGHNT and CDR2 is YYREEE in the germline V gene (reference sequence). Here the CDR3 reads CASSNRDNYNEQFF. Here the CDR3 DNA reads TGTGCCAGCAGCAACCGGGACAACTACAATGAGCAGTTCTTC.

This clone was seen once. This chain links TRBV15 with TRBJ1-1, with no clear D. This CDR3 comprises 12 residues. Germline V gene data show CDR1 as LNHNV and CDR2 as YYDKDF (reference sequence). V was clipped by 8 bases and J by 2 bases, with 9 bases between them. The CDR3 region is CATGRYNTEAFF. CDR3 in DNA: TGTGCCACCGGACGGTATAACACTGAAGCTTTCTTT.

V gene TRBV6-5 combines with J gene TRBJ1-4, with TRBD1 matching 10 bases. Germline trimming cut 5 bases from V and 8 bases from J; bases unmatched to any gene: 5. The CDR3 is 14 residues long. The germline V gene encodes CDR1 MNHEY and CDR2 SVGAGI. The DNA of the CDR3 is TGTGCCAGCAGTCTCTGGACAGGGGGGGAAAAACTGTTTTTT. Protein: CASSLWTGGEKLFF.

V gene TRBV27 combines with J gene TRBJ2-1, with 7 bases identical to TRBD1. Germline-derived CDR1 and CDR2 are MNHEY and SMNVEV (reference sequence). The CDR3 sequence is 14 residues long. The V segment lost 6 bases and the J segment 6 bases; nucleotides outside the gene matches: 8. CDR3 in DNA: TGTGCCAGCAGACCGACAGGGTTAGTCAATGAGCAGTTCTTC. It codes for CASRPTGLVNEQFF.

The chain has TRBV5-4 and TRBJ2-7; D gene uncertain. The CDR3 loop spans 12 amino acids. Trimming pared 0 bases from V and 5 bases from J, leaving 6 bases between. CDR1 SGHNT and CDR2 YYREEE come from the germline V gene (reference sequence). CDR3 in amino acids: CASSLELNEQYF. The CDR3, as DNA: TGTGCCAGCAGCTTGGAGTTGAACGAGCAGTACTTC.

The chain carries TRBV6-5 and TRBJ1-5; no clear D. The CDR3 covers 14 residues. V lost 0 bases and J lost 5, with 8 bases in between. Germline CDR1 and CDR2: MNHEY and SVGAGI. CDR3 residues: CASSYSNGYQPQHF. The CDR3 DNA reads TGTGCCAGCAGTTACTCGAATGGGTATCAGCCCCAGCATTTT.

V gene TRBV11-1 combines with J gene TRBJ2-2, with 8 bases fitting TRBD2. Trimming took 5 bases from V and 5 from J; bases not matched to a gene: 10. Germline CDR1 is SGHAT and CDR2 is FQDESV (reference sequence). The CDR3 is 16 amino acids. Here the CDR3 DNA reads TGTGCCAGCAGCGGACGACTAGCGATGGGGACCGGGGAGCTGTTTTTT. Translating it yields CASSGRLAMGTGELFF.

CDR3 loop: CASSPATRVGETQYF. DNA for the CDR3: TGTGCCAGCAGCCCCGCGACAAGGGTGGGAGAGACCCAGTACTTC. The rearrangement joins TRBV7-9 to TRBJ2-5; D is undetermined. There are 15 residues in the CDR3. Deletions cut 5 bases from V and 4 bases from J, with 17 bases between. Germline loops: CDR1 SEHNR, CDR2 FQNEAQ (reference sequence).

Worth noting for this clone: This sample also contains other DNA sequences that code for the same CDR3. This sequence joins TRBV6-1 and TRBJ1-1; possibly TRBD1 for D (5 bases). CDR3 length equals 14 residues. Per germline, CDR1 MNHNS and CDR2 SASEGT. V lost 6 bases, J lost 0 bases, and 11 bases lay in between. The DNA of the CDR3 is TGTGCCAGCAGGACCTTGGGGGTGAACACTGAAGCTTTCTTT. The encoded protein is CASRTLGVNTEAFF.

Remarks on this clone: Other DNA sequences of this sample code for an identical CDR3. The gene calls are TRBV28 and TRBJ2-1; 8 bases align to TRBD2. J gave up 4 bases and V 2 bases, and 4 bases lay outside the gene matches. This CDR3 has 15 residues. Germline V gives CDR1 MDHEN, CDR2 SYDVKM. DNA of the CDR3: TGTGCCAGCAGTTTACTATTAGCGGGGTACAATGAGCAGTTCTTC. It specifies CASSLLLAGYNEQFF.

The rearrangement uses TRBV7-3 and TRBJ2-1; TRBD1 or TRBD2 may be the D gene (6 bases each). Trimming cost V 5 bases and J 4 bases, with 15 bases left between them. The CDR3 length is 15 residues. Germline lookup yields CDR1 SGHTA and CDR2 FQGTGA. The DNA of the CDR3 is TGTGCCAGCAGCCGATCGGGGGCTTCATACAATGAGCAGTTCTTC. Amino acid sequence: CASSRSGASYNEQFF.

The chain uses TRBV4-1 and TRBJ1-2; D may be TRBD1 (5 bases). Trimming left V 3 bases short and J 6 bases short, with 14 bases between. Germline V gene sequence: CDR1 MGHRA, CDR2 YSYEKL. The CDR3 runs 14 residues. The CDR3 region has the DNA TGCGCCAGCAGCCATGGTAGGGACGTGGATGGCTACACCTTC. Translating gives CASSHGRDVDGYTF.

The chain is built from TRBV5-5 and TRBJ1-2, with D unresolved. This CDR3 has 12 amino acids. The V end was cut by 4 bases, the J end by 2 bases, with 6 bases between. Germline values: CDR1 SGHKS, CDR2 YYEKEE (reference sequence). CDR3 protein: CASSPMNYGYTF. Written as DNA, the CDR3 is TGTGCCAGCAGCCCCATGAACTATGGCTACACCTTC. Filled out from reference TRBV5-5 and TRBJ1-2, the complete variable domain reads DAGVTQSPTHLIKTRGQQVTLRCSPISGHKSVSWYQQVLGQGPQFIFQYYEKEERGRGNFPDRFSARQFPNYSSELNVNALLLGDSALYLCASSPMNYGYTFGSGTRLTVV.

This clone has just one count. The V call is TRBV6-6, the J call TRBJ1-5; D possibly corresponds to TRBD1 (5 bases). Germline assignment: CDR1 MNHNY and CDR2 SVGAGI (reference sequence). The ends were cut back, 6 bases at V and 6 bases at J, with 15 bases in the middle. The CDR3 runs 14 residues. The DNA of the CDR3 is TGTGCCAGCAGCCTCGGGGGGTTTTCTCAGCCCCAGCATTTT. It encodes CASSLGGFSQPQHF.

The chain is built from TRBV6-1 and TRBJ2-2; D not resolved. Germline CDR1 and CDR2: MNHNS and SASEGT. Trimming removed 6 bases from V and 3 bases from J, with 8 bases in between. This CDR3 comprises 13 residues. The chain's CDR3 is CASRGRDTGELFF. CDR3 DNA: TGTGCCAGCAGAGGCCGAGACACCGGGGAGCTGTTTTTT.